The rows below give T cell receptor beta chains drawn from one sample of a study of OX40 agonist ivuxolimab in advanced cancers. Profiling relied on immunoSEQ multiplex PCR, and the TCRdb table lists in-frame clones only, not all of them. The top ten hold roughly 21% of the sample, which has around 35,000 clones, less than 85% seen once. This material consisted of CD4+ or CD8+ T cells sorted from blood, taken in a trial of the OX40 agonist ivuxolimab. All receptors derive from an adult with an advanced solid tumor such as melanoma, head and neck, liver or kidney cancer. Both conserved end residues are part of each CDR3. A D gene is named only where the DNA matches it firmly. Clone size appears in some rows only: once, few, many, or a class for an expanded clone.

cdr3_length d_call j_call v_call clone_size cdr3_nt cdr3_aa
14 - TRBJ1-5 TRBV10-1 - TGCGCCAGCAAAAGATTCCGGGTTTGTCAGCCCCAGCATTTT CASKRFRVCQPQHF
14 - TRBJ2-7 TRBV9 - TGTGCCAGCAGCGTATCGAGGGAGTCCGACGAGCAGTACTTC CASSVSRESDEQYF
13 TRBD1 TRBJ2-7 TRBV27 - TGTGCCAGCAGTCGACAGGGGGCGGGGGAGCAGTACTTC CASSRQGAGEQYF
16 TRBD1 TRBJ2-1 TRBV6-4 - TGTGCCAGCAGCCATAACCCCGGGACAGGGGGCGATGAGCAGTTCTTC CASSHNPGTGGDEQFF
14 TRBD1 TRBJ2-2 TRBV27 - TGTGCCAGCAGTCCACAGGGGGATACCGGGGAGCTGTTTTTT CASSPQGDTGELFF
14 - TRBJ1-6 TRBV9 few TGTGCCAGCAGCGCCTCCGGTCTCAATTCACCCCTCCACTTT CASSASGLNSPLHF
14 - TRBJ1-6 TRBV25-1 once TGTGCCAGCAGGGAGATTACTTATAATTCACCCCTCCACTTT CASREITYNSPLHF
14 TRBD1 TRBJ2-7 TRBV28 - TGTGCCAGCACCCTGGGGGACAGGTTGAGCGAGCAGTACTTC CASTLGDRLSEQYF
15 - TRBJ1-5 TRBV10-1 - TGCGCCAGCAGACTTGGGCCAACTTGGGACCAGCCCCAGCATTTT CASRLGPTWDQPQHF
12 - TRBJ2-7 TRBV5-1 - TGCGCCAGCAGCTCAATAGGCCAGGAGGAGACTTTC CASSSIGQEETF
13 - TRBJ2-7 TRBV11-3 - TGTGCCAGCAGCCCATCGGACAGCTACGAGCAGTACTTC CASSPSDSYEQYF
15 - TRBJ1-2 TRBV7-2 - TGTGCCAGCAGCTTAGCGAGGGAAGCTAACTATGGCTACACCTTC CASSLAREANYGYTF
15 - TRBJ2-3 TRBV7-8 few TGTGCCAGCAGCCCGCAGGCTTGGGGGAAAGATACGCAGTATTTT CASSPQAWGKDTQYF
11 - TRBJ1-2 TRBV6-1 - TGTGCCAGCAGTCAAGGGCCTGGCTACACCTTC CASSQGPGYTF
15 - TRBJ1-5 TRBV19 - TGTGCCAGTAGTATAGAGGGGTATAGCAATCAGCCCCAGCATTTT CASSIEGYSNQPQHF
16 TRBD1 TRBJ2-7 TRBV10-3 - TGTGCCATCAGTGAGACCCCAGGGGACAGCTCCTACGAGCAGTACTTC CAISETPGDSSYEQYF
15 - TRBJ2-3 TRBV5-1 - TGCGCCAGCAGCTTGGAAGGGGGAGACACAGATACGCAGTATTTT CASSLEGGDTDTQYF
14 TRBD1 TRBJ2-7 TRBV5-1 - TGCGCCAGCAGCTTGGGGGACAGGGTGTCGGAGCAGTACTTC CASSLGDRVSEQYF
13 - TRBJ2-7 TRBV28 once TGTGCCAGCAAGTACCCAGGGCGCAACGAGCAGTACTTC CASKYPGRNEQYF
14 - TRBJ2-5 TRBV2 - TGTGCCAGCAGTGAAGGGACAGAGCTACTGACCCAGTACTTC CASSEGTELLTQYF
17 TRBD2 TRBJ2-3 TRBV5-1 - TGCGCCAGCAGCTTGGCAGGGAGCGGGAGTTCAACAGATACGCAGTATTTT CASSLAGSGSSTDTQYF
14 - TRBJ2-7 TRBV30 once TGTGCCTGGAGTCCGGCCGGTCTCACCTACGAGCAGTACTTC CAWSPAGLTYEQYF
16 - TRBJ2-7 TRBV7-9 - TGTGCCAGCAGCTTAGACGGGGCAGGGAAGGCCTACGAGCAGTACTTC CASSLDGAGKAYEQYF
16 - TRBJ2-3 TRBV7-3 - TGTGCCAGCAGCATCGGGACTTCTTCTAGCACAGATACGCAGTATTTT CASSIGTSSSTDTQYF
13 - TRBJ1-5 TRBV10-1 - TGCGTCCAGCGTCACAGTTACCGCCAGCCCCAGCATTTT CVQRHSYRQPQHF
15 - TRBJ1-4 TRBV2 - TGTGCCAGCAGTGATCTTCTAGTGTCAGGAGAAAAACTGTTTTTT CASSDLLVSGEKLFF
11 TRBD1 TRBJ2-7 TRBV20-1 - TGCAGTGCCCCGACAGGGAACGAGCAGTACTTC CSAPTGNEQYF
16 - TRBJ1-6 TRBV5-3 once TGTGCCAGAAGCTTGGACAGACCCTCCTATAATTCACCCCTCCACTTT CARSLDRPSYNSPLHF
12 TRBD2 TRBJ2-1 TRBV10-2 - TGCGCCAGCAGTGGAGCGGGAGGGGAGCAGTTCTTC CASSGAGGEQFF
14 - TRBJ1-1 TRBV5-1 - TGCGCCAGCAGCTTTATAGTGGGGAACACTGAAGCTTTCTTT CASSFIVGNTEAFF
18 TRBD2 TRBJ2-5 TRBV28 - TGTGCCAGCTTCAGAGAGGTAGCGGGGGGCCGGGGACGAGAGACCCAGTACTTC CASFREVAGGRGRETQYF
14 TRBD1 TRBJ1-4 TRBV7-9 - TGTGCCAGCAGTTTTGACAGGGGGCCTGAAAAACTGTTTTTT CASSFDRGPEKLFF
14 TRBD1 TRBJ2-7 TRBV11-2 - TGTGCCAGCAGTTCATTTGACAGGGTCTACGAGCAGTACTTC CASSSFDRVYEQYF
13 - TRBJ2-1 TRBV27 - TGTGCCAGCAGTTTGGGCTACTACAATGAGCAGTTCTTC CASSLGYYNEQFF
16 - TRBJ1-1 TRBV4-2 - TGTGCCAGCAGCCAAGAGAACAGGGAAAGGAACACTGAAGCTTTCTTT CASSQENRERNTEAFF
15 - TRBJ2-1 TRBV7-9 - TGTGCCAGCAGCTCTATAGCGCACTCCTACAATGAGCAGTTCTTC CASSSIAHSYNEQFF
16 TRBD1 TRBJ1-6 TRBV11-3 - TGTGCCAGCAGCTTGGCCGGGACAGGTCTCCGGTCACCCCTCCACTTT CASSLAGTGLRSPLHF